This TCR beta chain was identified during a study of cytomegalovirus exposure and HLA in healthy donors. Study in general: The 95 million to 120 million unique TCR beta sequences, from 150 million to 200 million T cells, were found by an earlier analysis. General study points: Reportedly, TCR beta sequences accurately predicted HLA-A and HLA-B alleles in most subjects. Presence/absence analyses assumed roughly uniform sequencing depth across donors.

Comments on this clone: What it binds is not known.

PCR employed 60 Vbeta and 13 Jbeta primers. Sequencing was performed with immunoSEQ multiplex PCR; in TCRdb, only in-frame clones are kept and a portion is missing. The listing contains approximately 82,000 clones. Trimming stripped 5 bases from V and 2 bases from J, with 10 bases between. The CDR3 spans 13 residues. Germline V lookup: CDR1 MNHEY, CDR2 SVGAGI. The donors, nominally healthy at sampling, likely had unrecorded immune exposures. The sample comprised PBMCs. The clonotype comes from a woman aged 55-69 years in good health and CMV-seronegative. This chain uses TRBV6-5 with TRBJ2-7, with D maybe TRBD1 (5 bases). CDR3 protein: CASSRQTAYEQYF. CDR3 nucleotide sequence: TGTGCCAGCAGTCGACAGACAGCCTACGAGCAGTACTTC.